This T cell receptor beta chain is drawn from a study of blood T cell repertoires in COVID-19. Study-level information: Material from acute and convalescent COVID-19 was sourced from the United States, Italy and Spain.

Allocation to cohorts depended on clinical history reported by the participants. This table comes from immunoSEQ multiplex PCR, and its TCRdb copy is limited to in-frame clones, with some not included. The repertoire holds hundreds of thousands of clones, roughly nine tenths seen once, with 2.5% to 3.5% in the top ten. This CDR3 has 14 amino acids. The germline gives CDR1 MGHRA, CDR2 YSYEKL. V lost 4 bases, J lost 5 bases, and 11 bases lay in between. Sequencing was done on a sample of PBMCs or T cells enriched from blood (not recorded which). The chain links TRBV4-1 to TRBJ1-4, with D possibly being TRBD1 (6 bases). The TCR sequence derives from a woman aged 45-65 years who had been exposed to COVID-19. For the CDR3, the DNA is TGCGCCAGCAGCCGGCCAGACAGGAATGAAAAACTGTTTTTT. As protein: CASSRPDRNEKLFF.